The sequence of this T cell receptor beta chain was determined in a study of vaccination effects on CD4 cells after COVID-19. Study background: As their vaccination, participants received two doses of either BNT162b2 or mRNA-1273.

This CDR3 is built from 15 residues. Trimming shortened V by 4 bases and J by 0 bases, and 10 bases separated the two germline ends. From germline, CDR1 is SGDLS and CDR2 YYNGEE. Having been cultured for roughly 10 days, the cells underwent CD4+ T cell isolation. Absence of prior SARS-CoV-2 infection characterized the vaccine recipients, who showed negative nucleocapsid antibodies. Remarks on this clone: The antigen remains undetermined.

Repertoires were generated with immunoSEQ multiplex PCR, while TCRdb's copy carries only in-frame clones and drops some. This table holds about 28,000 clones, about 62% found once. The clonotype was recovered from a human donor who received a COVID-19 vaccine. Sample: CD4+ T cells from PBMCs cultured without peptide, taken before COVID-19 vaccination. The V and J genes are TRBV9 and TRBJ2-2; D is uncertain. As DNA, the CDR3 is TGTGCCAGCAGCCTTAGGAGCGCGAACACCGGGGAGCTGTTTTTT. Translation gives CASSLRSANTGELFF.